The 29 T cell receptor beta chains listed next were all sequenced from one sample in a study of blood T cell repertoires in COVID-19. The protocol was immunoSEQ multiplex PCR, while the TCRdb copy is restricted to in-frame clones and leaves out a portion. The sample has a few hundred thousand clones, 85% seen once; the top ten hold under 4%. Sequencing input: peripheral blood. The receptor set was obtained from a woman younger than 35 with acute or convalescent COVID-19.

CDR3 in DNA: TGTGCCAGCGTGAGAGAGGGAGGTCGCGAGCAGTACTTC. This gives the protein CASVREGGREQYF. The rearrangement joins TRBV27 to TRBJ2-7; D possibly corresponds to TRBD2 (6 bases). The CDR3 is made up of 13 amino acids. Looked up from germline, CDR1 is MNHEY and CDR2 is SMNVEV (reference sequence). V lost 8 bases, J lost 6 bases, and 17 bases lay in between.

The chain couples TRBV5-1 to TRBJ2-3; 15 positions agree with TRBD2. The CDR3 length is 14 residues. From germline, CDR1 is SGHRS and CDR2 YFSETQ. J gave up 5 bases and V 5 bases, and 0 bases lay outside the gene matches. The CDR3 DNA is TGCGCCAGCAGGGGACTAGCGGGAGGAGATACGCAGTATTTT. Protein product: CASRGLAGGDTQYF.

This clone was detected only once. The chain joins TRBV24-1 to TRBJ2-1, with 10 nucleotides matching TRBD2. The length of the CDR3 is 15 residues. From germline, CDR1 is KGHDR and CDR2 SFDVKD. J was trimmed by 6 bases and V by 5 bases; bases with no gene match: 6. The CDR3 bases are TGTGCCACCAGTGGGAGCGGGAGGGCCGTCAATGAGCAGTTCTTC. Amino acid sequence: CATSGSGRAVNEQFF.

The CDR3 nucleotides read TGTGCCAGCAGTTTGCTAGCAGGCAATGAGCAGTTCTTC. It encodes CASSLLAGNEQFF. V usage is TRBV12-3 or TRBV12-4 and J usage is TRBJ2-1, with D perhaps TRBD2 (5 bases). Between the trimmed V and J ends, which lost 3 bases and 6 bases, there was a span of 9 bases. This CDR3 spans 13 amino acids.

The chain is built from TRBV6-5 and TRBJ1-1, with 8 bases identical to TRBD1. Germline V gives CDR1 MNHEY, CDR2 SVGAGI. Unmatched junction bases numbered 4, after V lost 5 bases and J lost 11 bases. CDR3 length equals 11 residues. The CDR3: CASSPGGTAFF. In nucleotides, the CDR3 is TGTGCCAGCAGTCCAGGGGGCACGGCTTTCTTT.

The rearrangement joins TRBV9 to TRBJ2-7; perhaps TRBD2 as D (6 bases). The germline V gene has CDR1 SGDLS and CDR2 YYNGEE. The CDR3 spans 15 residues. V was cut by 4 bases and J by 5 bases, with 19 bases left in between. The CDR3 here is CASSPRTMIGHEQYF. CDR3 sequence (DNA): TGTGCCAGCAGCCCTCGGACTATGATAGGCCACGAGCAGTACTTC.

The chain uses TRBV6-5 and TRBJ2-3; D call uncertain. Germline CDR1 MNHEY, CDR2 SVGAGI. V lost 7 bases to trimming and J lost 0 bases, with 14 bases between them. The CDR3 has 15 amino acids. This CDR3 reads CASIPNLESTDTQYF. CDR3 nucleotides: TGTGCCAGCATTCCCAACTTAGAAAGCACAGATACGCAGTATTTT.

CDR3 residues: CASSQTRDRVDQPQHF. The DNA for the CDR3 is TGCGCCAGCAGCCAGACTCGAGACAGAGTTGATCAGCCCCAGCATTTT. The chain couples TRBV4-1 to TRBJ1-5, with D possibly matching TRBD1 (5 bases). Germline CDR1 MGHRA, CDR2 YSYEKL. V lost 3 bases to trimming and J lost 5 bases, with 17 bases between them. The CDR3 runs 16 residues.

The CDR3 DNA reads as TGTGCCAGCCTTGGACTAGGTTTTGATGAGCAGTTCTTC. Its translation is CASLGLGFDEQFF. The chain carries TRBV7-9 and TRBJ2-1, with 7 nucleotides matching TRBD2. The V gene end was trimmed by 8 bases and the J gene end by 8 bases; junction bases not matched to a gene: 9. Per the germline V gene, CDR1 is SEHNR and CDR2 is FQNEAQ (reference sequence). The CDR3 spans 13 residues.

The rearrangement uses TRBV5-8 and TRBJ2-2, with TRBD1 matching over 8 bases. The ends lost 5 bases at V and 2 bases at J; junction bases unmatched: 8. This CDR3 has 16 residues. Germline assignment: CDR1 SGHTS and CDR2 YDEGEE. CDR3 sequence (DNA): TGTGCCAGCAGACCGGACAGGGCCCGAAACACCGGGGAGCTGTTTTTT. Protein sequence: CASRPDRARNTGELFF.

The gene calls are TRBV28 and TRBJ2-1; D is perhaps TRBD1 (6 bases). The V gene lost 7 bases and the J gene lost 6 bases, with 10 bases spanning the gap. The CDR3 totals 12 residues. Germline CDR1 is MDHEN and CDR2 is SYDVKM. DNA for the CDR3: TGTGCCAGCACCGGACAGTTCAATGAGCAGTTCTTC. It yields the protein CASTGQFNEQFF.

The chain is built from TRBV7-8 and TRBJ2-5; no definite D call. The V end lost 6 bases, the J end lost 4 bases, and 18 bases lay between the germline ends. This CDR3 has 15 residues. CDR1 and CDR2 from the germline V gene are SGHVS and FQNEAQ. The CDR3 nucleotides are TGTGCCAGCAGATCCGACACATCCCCTCGAGAGACCCAGTACTTC. This translates into CASRSDTSPRETQYF.

The chain employs TRBV6-5 and TRBJ2-3; 7 bases match TRBD1. Looked up from germline, CDR1 is MNHEY and CDR2 is SVGAGI. Trimming cost V 8 bases and J 6 bases; bases outside gene matches: 2. This CDR3 contains 11 residues. The CDR3 here is CASFRGDTQYF. CDR3 coding DNA: TGTGCCAGCTTCAGGGGGGATACGCAGTATTTT.

The chain combines TRBV10-3 with TRBJ2-5, with TRBD2 identical over 9 bases. The CDR3 contains 14 residues. Per the germline V gene, CDR1 is ENHRY and CDR2 is SYGVKD. V dropped 6 bases and J dropped 2; count of bases not matched to a gene: 4. DNA for the CDR3: TGTGCCATCAGGGCTAGCGGGGAACAAGAGACCCAGTACTTC. Protein: CAIRASGEQETQYF.

The chain links TRBV13 to TRBJ1-3; 11 bases are a match to TRBD1. The germline V gene has CDR1 PRHDT and CDR2 FYEKMQ (reference sequence). The V and J ends lost 3 bases and 0 bases, in that order; junction bases with no gene match: 7. The CDR3 is 18 amino acids. As DNA, the CDR3 is TGTGCCAGCAGCTTGAGGGACAGGGGGTCCCTCTCTGGAAACACCATATATTTT. Amino acid sequence: CASSLRDRGSLSGNTIYF.

V gene TRBV27 combines with J gene TRBJ2-7, with D possibly being TRBD2 (6 bases). This CDR3 contains 15 residues. Per germline, CDR1 MNHEY and CDR2 SMNVEV (reference sequence). Trimming took off 0 bases at V and 0 bases at J, with 9 bases between the two ends. CDR3 DNA: TGTGCCAGCAGTTTATCGGGACTGAGCTCCTACGAGCAGTACTTC. Protein product: CASSLSGLSSYEQYF.

The V and J genes are TRBV19 and TRBJ1-5; D may be TRBD1 (6 bases). CDR3 length: 13 residues. V dropped 7 bases and J dropped 2 bases, with 9 bases sitting between them. Germline CDR1 LNHDA, CDR2 SQIVND (reference sequence). This CDR3 is CASTGGRNQPQHF. The CDR3 nucleotides are TGTGCCAGTACGGGGGGGCGCAATCAGCCCCAGCATTTT.

The chain combines TRBV14 with TRBJ1-6; tentative D call: TRBD1 (5 bases). This CDR3 spans 14 amino acids. V was trimmed by 6 bases and J by 6 bases, leaving 12 bases between them. The V gene's germline CDR1 is SGHDN and CDR2 FVKESK. This CDR3 reads CASRPTALNSPLHF. DNA for the CDR3: TGTGCCAGCAGACCGACAGCCCTTAATTCACCCCTCCACTTT.

The chain has TRBV28 and TRBJ1-4; D unresolved. The CDR3 is made up of 13 amino acids. With 6 bases removed from V and 8 bases from J, the gap between germline ends came to 13 bases. Per germline, CDR1 MDHEN and CDR2 SYDVKM. The DNA of the CDR3 is TGTGCCAGCAGCGTTGACGGGAACGAAAAACTGTTTTTT. Encoded protein: CASSVDGNEKLFF.

This chain links TRBV2 with TRBJ1-2; a weak D match, TRBD1 (6 bases). The CDR3 consists of 17 residues. Germline-derived CDR1 and CDR2 are SNHLY and FYNNEI. Trimming took 2 bases from V and 1 from J, leaving 17 bases between them. For the CDR3, the DNA is TGTGCCAGCAGTGAAAAGGCCAGGGGAATATTTAACTATGGCTACACCTTC. This encodes CASSEKARGIFNYGYTF. Full variable domain (rest looked up from reference TRBV2 and TRBJ1-2): EPEVTQTPSHQVTQMGQEVILRCVPISNHLYFYWYRQILGQKVEFLVSFYNNEISEKSEIFDDQFSVERPDGSNFTLKIRSTKLEDSAMYFCASSEKARGIFNYGYTFGSGTRLTVV.

The chain uses TRBV5-6 and TRBJ1-1, with a weak D call TRBD1 (6 bases). The CDR3 is 15 amino acids. V was pared by 0 bases and J by 3 bases, with 12 bases between. Per germline, CDR1 SGHDT and CDR2 YYEEEE. The CDR3 coding sequence is TGTGCCAGCAGCTTGGGGGACATTATAGACACTGAAGCTTTCTTT. This translates into CASSLGDIIDTEAFF.

This clone has only one observation. The gene calls are TRBV29-1 and TRBJ2-7; tentative D call: TRBD2 (6 bases). Germline V lookup: CDR1 SQVTM, CDR2 ANQGSEA. The CDR3 is 13 amino acids. V lost 4 bases to trimming and J lost 2 bases, with 12 bases between them. Written as DNA, the CDR3 is TGCAGCGTTGGAGCTAGCGAAACCTACGAGCAGTACTTC. Its protein is CSVGASETYEQYF.

The CDR3 coding sequence is TGCGCCAGCAGCCAAGATTGGATTAGCGGCGTCTACGAGCAGTACTTC. Protein product: CASSQDWISGVYEQYF. The chain employs TRBV4-1 and TRBJ2-7; TRBD2 is a possible D gene (6 bases). Germline assignment: CDR1 MGHRA and CDR2 YSYEKL. V was shortened by 0 bases and J by 3 bases, with 15 bases between the two germline ends. The CDR3 is 16 residues long.

The CDR3 bases are TGTGCCAGCAGTGGGGGGGCGGGGAATCAGCCCCAGCATTTT. It encodes CASSGGAGNQPQHF. This sequence joins TRBV5-6 and TRBJ1-5; weak D call: TRBD1 (6 bases). Germline loops: CDR1 SGHDT, CDR2 YYEEEE. The length of the CDR3 is 14 residues. Trimming cost V 5 bases and J 4 bases, with 13 bases left between them.

This chain links TRBV2 with TRBJ1-1; TRBD1 aligns across 12 bases. The ends lost 5 bases at V and 8 bases at J; junction bases unmatched: 9. CDR1 and CDR2 (germline): SNHLY, FYNNEI. This CDR3 has 15 residues. CDR3 DNA sequence: TGTGCCAGCAGTAAGGCGGGACAGGGGGCTGGGGAAGCTTTCTTT. It codes for CASSKAGQGAGEAFF.

Worth noting for this clone: The germline gene is not matched at one end of the junction; a read error may be the cause. This chain links TRBV6-5 with TRBJ2-5; possibly TRBD1 for D (6 bases). Germline V gene sequence: CDR1 MNHEY, CDR2 SVGAGI. The CDR3 has 12 amino acids. CDR3 residues: CAGAAYQETQYF. The CDR3 DNA reads TGCGCAGGGGCAGCCTACCAAGAGACCCAGTACTTC.

This rearrangement joins TRBV19 to TRBJ1-5; TRBD1 agrees at 8 bases. Germline V lookup: CDR1 LNHDA, CDR2 SQIVND (reference sequence). The CDR3 covers 17 residues. The junction had 10 bases not matched to a gene; V was cut back by 1 base and J by 5 bases. The CDR3 coding sequence is TGTGCCAGTAGTATAGCATCGTCCGGGACAGGAGATCAGCCCCAGCATTTT. It translates to CASSIASSGTGDQPQHF.

CDR3 in amino acids: CASSQMWTSPSYEQYF. The CDR3 DNA sequence: TGTGCCAGCAGCCAGATGTGGACTAGTCCCTCCTACGAGCAGTACTTC. V is TRBV7-2 and J is TRBJ2-7; 7 positions match TRBD2. Germline CDR1 and CDR2: SGHTA and FQGNSA. Trimming removed 5 bases from V and 0 bases from J; junction bases left unmatched: 10. The CDR3 spans 16 residues.

The rearrangement joins TRBV28 to TRBJ1-1; the match to TRBD1 covers 8 bases. Germline lookup yields CDR1 MDHEN and CDR2 SYDVKM. This CDR3 is 14 amino acids long. V trimming: 5 bases; J trimming: 3 bases; junction bases outside the gene matches: 5. CDR3 amino acids: CASSRGQEYTEAFF. CDR3 nucleotides: TGTGCCAGCAGTAGGGGACAGGAGTACACTGAAGCTTTCTTT.